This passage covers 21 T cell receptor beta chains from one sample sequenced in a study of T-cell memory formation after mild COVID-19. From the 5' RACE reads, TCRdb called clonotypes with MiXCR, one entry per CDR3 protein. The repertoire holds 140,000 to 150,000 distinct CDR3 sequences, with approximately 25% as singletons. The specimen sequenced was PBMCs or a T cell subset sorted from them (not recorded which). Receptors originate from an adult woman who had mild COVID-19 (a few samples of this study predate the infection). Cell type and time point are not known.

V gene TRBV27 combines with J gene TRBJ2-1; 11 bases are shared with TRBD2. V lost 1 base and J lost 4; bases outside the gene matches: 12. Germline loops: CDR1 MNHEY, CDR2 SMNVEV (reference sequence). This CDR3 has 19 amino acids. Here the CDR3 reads CASSLFRLAGSNWYNEQFF. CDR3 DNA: TGTGCCAGCAGTTTATTCAGACTAGCGGGGTCAAATTGGTACAATGAGCAGTTCTTC.

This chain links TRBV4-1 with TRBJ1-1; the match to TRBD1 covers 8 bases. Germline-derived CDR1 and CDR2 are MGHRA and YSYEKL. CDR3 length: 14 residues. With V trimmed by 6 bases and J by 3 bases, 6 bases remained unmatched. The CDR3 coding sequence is TGCGCCAGCAGTCCCAGGGGGCTAGACACTGAAGCTTTCTTT. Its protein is CASSPRGLDTEAFF.

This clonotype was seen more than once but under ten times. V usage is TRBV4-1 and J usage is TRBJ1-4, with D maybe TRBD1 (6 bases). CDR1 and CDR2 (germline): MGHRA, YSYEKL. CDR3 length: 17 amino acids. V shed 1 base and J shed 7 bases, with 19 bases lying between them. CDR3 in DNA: TGCGCCAGCAGCCAAGTGGGTAGGGGGAAGCTGGGTGAAAAACTGTTTTTT. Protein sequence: CASSQVGRGKLGEKLFF.

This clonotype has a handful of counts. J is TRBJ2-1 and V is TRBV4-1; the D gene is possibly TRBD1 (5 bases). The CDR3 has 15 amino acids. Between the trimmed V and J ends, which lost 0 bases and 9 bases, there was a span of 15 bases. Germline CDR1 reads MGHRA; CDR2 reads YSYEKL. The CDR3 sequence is CASSQDGSGWGEQFF. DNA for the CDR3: TGCGCCAGCAGCCAAGATGGGTCAGGGTGGGGTGAGCAGTTCTTC.

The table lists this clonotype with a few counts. The CDR3 DNA sequence: TGCGCCAGCAGCTCCGGGACAGGGGAGAGTGAAAAACTGTTTTTT. As protein: CASSSGTGESEKLFF. The V call is TRBV5-1, the J call TRBJ1-4; 10 bases fit TRBD1. Germline assignment: CDR1 SGHRS and CDR2 YFSETQ. The junction had 6 bases not matched to a gene; V was cut back by 3 bases and J by 7 bases. This CDR3 comprises 15 residues.

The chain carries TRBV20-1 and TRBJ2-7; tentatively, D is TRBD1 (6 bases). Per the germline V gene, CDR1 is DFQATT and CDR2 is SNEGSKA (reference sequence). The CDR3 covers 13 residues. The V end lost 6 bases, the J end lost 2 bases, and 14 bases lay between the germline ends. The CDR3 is CSADGTSTYEQYF. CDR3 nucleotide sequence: TGCAGTGCCGACGGGACATCCACCTACGAGCAGTACTTC.

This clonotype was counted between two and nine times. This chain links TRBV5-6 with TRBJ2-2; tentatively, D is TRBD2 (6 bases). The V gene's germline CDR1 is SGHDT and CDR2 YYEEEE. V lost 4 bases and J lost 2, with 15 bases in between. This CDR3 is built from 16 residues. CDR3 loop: CASSTPGLTNTGELFF. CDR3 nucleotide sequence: TGTGCCAGCAGCACACCGGGACTTACTAACACCGGGGAGCTGTTTTTT.

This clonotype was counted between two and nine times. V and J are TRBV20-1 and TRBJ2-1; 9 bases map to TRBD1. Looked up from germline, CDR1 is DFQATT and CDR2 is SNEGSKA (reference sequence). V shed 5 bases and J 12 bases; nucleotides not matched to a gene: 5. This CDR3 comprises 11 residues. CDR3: CSAGQGFTQFF. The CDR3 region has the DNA TGCAGTGCTGGACAGGGGTTTACGCAGTTCTTC.

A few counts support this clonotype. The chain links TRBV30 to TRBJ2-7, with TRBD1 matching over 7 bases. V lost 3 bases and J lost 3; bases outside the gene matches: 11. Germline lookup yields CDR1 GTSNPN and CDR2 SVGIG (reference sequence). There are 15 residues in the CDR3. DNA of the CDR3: TGTGCCTGGAGCCCGACAGGGTCATCCGTCTACGAGCAGTACTTC. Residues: CAWSPTGSSVYEQYF.

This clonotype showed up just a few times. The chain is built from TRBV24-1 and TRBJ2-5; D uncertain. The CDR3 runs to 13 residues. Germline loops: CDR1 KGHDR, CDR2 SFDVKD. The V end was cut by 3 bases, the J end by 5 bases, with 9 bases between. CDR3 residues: CATSDPGVETQYF. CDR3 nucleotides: TGTGCCACCAGTGATCCTGGGGTGGAGACCCAGTACTTC.

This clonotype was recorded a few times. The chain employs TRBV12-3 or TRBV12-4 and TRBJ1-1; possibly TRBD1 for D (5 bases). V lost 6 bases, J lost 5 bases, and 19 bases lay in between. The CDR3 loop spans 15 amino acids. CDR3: CASSPGTPKWTEAFF. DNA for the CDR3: TGTGCCAGCAGCCCCGGGACTCCGAAGTGGACTGAAGCTTTCTTT.

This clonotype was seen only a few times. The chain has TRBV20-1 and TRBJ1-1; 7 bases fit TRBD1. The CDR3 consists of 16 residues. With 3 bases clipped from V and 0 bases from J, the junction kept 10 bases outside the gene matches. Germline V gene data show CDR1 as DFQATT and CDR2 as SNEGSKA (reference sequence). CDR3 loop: CSASRTGSGMNTEAFF. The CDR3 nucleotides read TGCAGTGCTAGCCGGACAGGCAGTGGAATGAACACTGAAGCTTTCTTT.

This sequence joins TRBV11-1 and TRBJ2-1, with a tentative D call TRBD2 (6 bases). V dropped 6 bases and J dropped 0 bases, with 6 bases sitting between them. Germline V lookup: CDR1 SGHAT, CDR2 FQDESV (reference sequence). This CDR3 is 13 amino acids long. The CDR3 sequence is CASRDYSYNEQFF. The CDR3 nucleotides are TGTGCCAGCAGGGACTACTCCTACAATGAGCAGTTCTTC.

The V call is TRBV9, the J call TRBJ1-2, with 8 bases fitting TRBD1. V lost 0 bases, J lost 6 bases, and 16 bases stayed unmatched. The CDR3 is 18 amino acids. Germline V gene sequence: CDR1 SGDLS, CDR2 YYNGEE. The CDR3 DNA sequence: TGTGCCAGCAGCGTAGGATTTAGTTGGGACAGGCCAAGGGATGGCTACACCTTC. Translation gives CASSVGFSWDRPRDGYTF.

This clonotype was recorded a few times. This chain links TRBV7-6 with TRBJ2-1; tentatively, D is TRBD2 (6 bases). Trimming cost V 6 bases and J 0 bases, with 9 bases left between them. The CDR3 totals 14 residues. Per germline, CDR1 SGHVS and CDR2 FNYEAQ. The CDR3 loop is CASRAGPSYNEQFF. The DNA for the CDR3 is TGTGCCAGCAGGGCGGGACCCTCCTACAATGAGCAGTTCTTC.

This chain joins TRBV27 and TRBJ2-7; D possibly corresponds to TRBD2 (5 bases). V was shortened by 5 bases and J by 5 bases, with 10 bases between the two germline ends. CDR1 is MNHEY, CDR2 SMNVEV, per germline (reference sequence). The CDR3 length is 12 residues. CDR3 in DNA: TGTGCCAGCAGTGGGGAGTTCGACGAGCAGTACTTC. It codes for CASSGEFDEQYF.

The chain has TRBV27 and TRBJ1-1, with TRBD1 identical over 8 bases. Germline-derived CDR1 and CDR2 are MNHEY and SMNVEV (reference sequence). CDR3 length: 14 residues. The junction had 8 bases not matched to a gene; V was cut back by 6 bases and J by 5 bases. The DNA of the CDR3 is TGTGCCAGCAGGGATGGACAGGGTCCGACTGAAGCTTTCTTT. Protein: CASRDGQGPTEAFF.

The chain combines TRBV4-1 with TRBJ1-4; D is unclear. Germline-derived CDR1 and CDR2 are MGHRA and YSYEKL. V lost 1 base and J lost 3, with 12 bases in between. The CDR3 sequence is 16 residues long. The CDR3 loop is CASSQGSVSANEKLFF. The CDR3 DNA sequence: TGCGCCAGCAGCCAAGGTTCCGTCTCAGCTAATGAAAAACTGTTTTTT.

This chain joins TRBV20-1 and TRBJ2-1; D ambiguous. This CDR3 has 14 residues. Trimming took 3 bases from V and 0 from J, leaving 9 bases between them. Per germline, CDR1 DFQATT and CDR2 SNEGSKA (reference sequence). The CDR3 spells CSARPTYSYNEQFF. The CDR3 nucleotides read TGCAGTGCTAGGCCGACTTACTCCTACAATGAGCAGTTCTTC.

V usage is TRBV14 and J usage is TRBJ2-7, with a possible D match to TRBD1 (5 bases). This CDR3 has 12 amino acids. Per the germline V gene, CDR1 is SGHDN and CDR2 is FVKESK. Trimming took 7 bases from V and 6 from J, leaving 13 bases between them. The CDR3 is CASTQGSGEQYF. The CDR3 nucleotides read TGTGCCAGCACCCAGGGATCCGGCGAGCAGTACTTC.

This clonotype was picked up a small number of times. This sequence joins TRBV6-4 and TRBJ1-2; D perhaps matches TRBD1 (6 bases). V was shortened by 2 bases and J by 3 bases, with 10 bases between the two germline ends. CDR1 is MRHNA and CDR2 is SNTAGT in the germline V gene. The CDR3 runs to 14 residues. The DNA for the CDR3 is TGTGCCAGCAGTGACGGGGGGCAGGACTATGGCTACACCTTC. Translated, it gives CASSDGGQDYGYTF.